This entry features one TCR beta chain sequence. As yet, its antigen is unknown. Sample time point: week 35, safety follow-up. It was 300 ug of mutant IDH1 20-mer peptide that made up each vaccine dose, given with topical imiquimod. Trimming took 7 bases from V and 4 from J, leaving 16 bases between them. CDR1 MNHEY and CDR2 SVGAGI come from the germline V gene. CDR3 length equals 14 residues. The record originates from a study of a mutant IDH1 vaccine in newly diagnosed glioma. The protocol was immunoSEQ multiplex PCR, while the TCRdb copy is restricted to in-frame clones and leaves out a portion. The data contain around 45,000 clones, 70% to 90% of them singletons.

The TCR sequence derives from a woman between 35 and 50 years old with glioma. V gene TRBV6-5 combines with J gene TRBJ1-2; the D gene is possibly TRBD1 (6 bases). Specimen: PBMCs, collected from a glioma patient whose treatment included an IDH1 peptide vaccine. The CDR3 DNA follows: TGTGCCAGCACCCTAGAGAGGGGGAGCTATGGCTACACCTTC. Protein product: CASTLERGSYGYTF.